A single sample gave rise to the 23 T cell receptor beta chains below, sequenced in a study of beta chain features in type 1 diabetes. Expressed TCRB transcripts were sequenced, since all the RNA that had been isolated was reverse transcribed. Produced via immunoSEQ multiplex PCR; TCRdb's table is partial and in-frame only. The sample has some 150,000 clones, roughly 9.7% seen once; the top ten hold nearly 0.65%. The sequencing input was central memory CD4+ T cells from blood. The origin of the receptors is a woman in her forties in good health.

J is TRBJ1-6 and V is TRBV6-5, with TRBD1 identical over 8 bases. CDR1 is MNHEY, CDR2 SVGAGI, per germline. The CDR3 sequence is 13 residues long. The J segment lost 6 bases and the V segment lost 9 bases, leaving 4 bases of the junction unmatched. CDR3 DNA: TGTGCCAGTGGCGACAGGGGTAATTCACCCCTCCACTTT. Translation: CASGDRGNSPLHF.

The V gene is TRBV27, the J gene TRBJ2-5, with D possibly matching TRBD2 (5 bases). Germline V gene lookup returns CDR1 MNHEY and CDR2 SMNVEV (reference sequence). V lost 4 bases and J 5 bases, leaving 11 bases between the germline ends. The CDR3 is 13 residues long. DNA of the CDR3: TGTGCCAGCAGTTATTCGGGGTTGGAGACCCAGTACTTC. This translates into CASSYSGLETQYF.

The chain joins TRBV5-4 to TRBJ2-6; the D gene is possibly TRBD2 (6 bases). The length of the CDR3 is 16 residues. Trimming stripped 0 bases from V and 2 bases from J, with 9 bases between. Germline CDR1 SGHNT, CDR2 YYREEE (reference sequence). CDR3 protein: CASSLDSGAGANVLTF. The CDR3 region has the DNA TGTGCCAGCAGCTTGGACTCGGGGGCTGGGGCCAACGTCCTGACTTTC. Supplemented by reference TRBV5-4 and TRBJ2-6, the full variable domain reads ETGVTQSPTHLIKTRGQQVTLRCSSQSGHNTVSWYQQALGQGPQFIFQYYREEENGRGNFPPRFSGLQFPNYSSELNVNALELDDSALYLCASSLDSGAGANVLTFGAGSRLTVL.

This clone has only a few counts. The chain joins TRBV18 to TRBJ2-3, with a tentative D call TRBD2 (5 bases). The CDR3 is 13 amino acids. V was clipped by 4 bases and J by 4 bases, with 9 bases between them. Germline CDR1 reads KGHSH; CDR2 reads LQKENI. CDR3 nucleotide sequence: TGTGCCAGCTCACTCCCCGGGGCAGATACGCAGTATTTT. It is translated as CASSLPGADTQYF.

This clone was detected only a few times. CDR3 nucleotides: TGTGCCAGCAGCTCCCGCCGGGACTCCGAGCAGTACTTC. It is translated as CASSSRRDSEQYF. The chain recombines TRBV7-9 with TRBJ2-7, with TRBD2 as a possible D gene (6 bases). CDR1 and CDR2 (germline): SEHNR, FQNEAQ (reference sequence). V was clipped by 4 bases and J by 6 bases, with 13 bases between them. The CDR3 spans 13 residues.

Many counts were recorded for this clone. J is TRBJ2-6 and V is TRBV7-2; D unclear. The germline V gene encodes CDR1 SGHTA and CDR2 FQGNSA. CDR3 length: 17 residues. V was pared by 3 bases and J by 0 bases, with 12 bases between. The CDR3 sequence: CASSFQQLLSGANVLTF. DNA of the CDR3: TGTGCCAGCAGCTTTCAACAGCTACTCTCTGGGGCCAACGTCCTGACTTTC.

This chain links TRBV5-1 with TRBJ1-1, with TRBD1 matching over 10 bases. The CDR3 consists of 15 residues. Per the germline V gene, CDR1 is SGHRS and CDR2 is YFSETQ. The J segment lost 4 bases and the V segment lost 1 base, leaving 4 bases of the junction unmatched. The CDR3 region is CASSLRGDRGTEAFF. DNA for the CDR3: TGCGCCAGCAGCTTGAGGGGGGACAGGGGCACTGAAGCTTTCTTT.

V usage is TRBV5-1 and J usage is TRBJ1-5; D is perhaps TRBD1 (6 bases). V lost 4 bases and J lost 7, with 9 bases in between. Germline V gene sequence: CDR1 SGHRS, CDR2 YFSETQ. There are 12 residues in the CDR3. The CDR3 region has the DNA TGCGCCAGCAGCGCTACAGGGCAGCCCCAGCATTTT. It encodes CASSATGQPQHF.

This clone was found a few times. V gene TRBV7-2 combines with J gene TRBJ1-6; weak D call: TRBD1 (5 bases). CDR3 length: 16 residues. CDR1 and CDR2 (germline): SGHTA, FQGNSA. V lost 3 bases, J lost 6 bases, and 15 bases lay in between. DNA of the CDR3: TGTGCCAGCAGCTTTGGACATACGGGTGGTAATTCACCCCTCCACTTT. Its protein product is CASSFGHTGGNSPLHF.

V gene TRBV25-1 combines with J gene TRBJ2-5, with 13 bases identical to TRBD2. Germline CDR1 and CDR2: MGHDK and SYGVNS. The CDR3 has 16 amino acids. The junction had 9 bases not matched to a gene; V was cut back by 6 bases and J by 5 bases. CDR3 DNA sequence: TGTGCCAGCAGGGAGGCGGGACTAGCGGGGTTTGAGACCCAGTACTTC. It is translated as CASREAGLAGFETQYF.

This chain links TRBV5-1 with TRBJ1-5; D is possibly TRBD1 (6 bases). Germline CDR1 SGHRS, CDR2 YFSETQ. The CDR3 is 16 amino acids. Trimming removed 3 bases at V and 7 bases at J, with 20 bases between. The CDR3 DNA reads as TGCGCCAGCAGCTGGGGCCCACAGGGAACGGTACAGCCCCAGCATTTT. It encodes CASSWGPQGTVQPQHF.

This clone was counted many times. Other nucleotide sequences from this sample produce the same CDR3. The chain links TRBV7-2 to TRBJ2-3; 8 bases are shared with TRBD1. This CDR3 has 14 residues. The trim removed 5 bases at V and 4 bases at J, leaving 5 bases unmatched. Germline values: CDR1 SGHTA, CDR2 FQGNSA. CDR3 in DNA: TGTGCCAGCAGCGGGACAGGCGGGGCAGATACGCAGTATTTT. Translated, it gives CASSGTGGADTQYF. Based on the CDR3 plus reference TRBV7-2 and TRBJ2-3, the full variable domain is GAGVSQSPSNKVTEKGKDVELRCDPISGHTALYWYRQSLGQGLEFLIYFQGNSAPDKSGLPSDRFSAERTGGSVSTLTIQRTQQEDSAVYLCASSGTGGADTQYFGPGTRLTVL.

This clone was counted only a few times. The chain employs TRBV29-1 and TRBJ2-4; no clear D. Germline V CDR1 and CDR2: SQVTM, ANQGSEA. This CDR3 comprises 13 residues. V lost 0 bases and J 0 bases, leaving 3 bases between the germline ends. The CDR3 sequence: CSVEDLAKNIQYF. The CDR3 DNA reads as TGCAGCGTTGAAGATCTAGCCAAAAACATTCAGTACTTC.

This rearrangement joins TRBV7-2 to TRBJ2-7; 11 bases match TRBD2. The CDR3 sequence is 15 residues long. With V trimmed by 1 base and J by 4 bases, 3 bases remained unmatched. Per the germline V gene, CDR1 is SGHTA and CDR2 is FQGNSA. CDR3 sequence: CASSLVAGGQYEQYF. The CDR3 DNA is TGTGCCAGCAGCTTAGTAGCGGGGGGGCAGTACGAGCAGTACTTC.

The genes are TRBV28 and TRBJ2-7; the match to TRBD1 covers 7 bases. The CDR3 contains 15 residues. CDR1 is MDHEN and CDR2 is SYDVKM in the germline V gene. The V segment lost 5 bases and the J segment 2 bases; nucleotides outside the gene matches: 9. In DNA form, the CDR3 reads TGTGCCAGCAGTGAGGACGGGACAGATACCTACGAGCAGTACTTC. It translates to CASSEDGTDTYEQYF.

The chain uses TRBV6-5 and TRBJ2-5; maybe TRBD1 (5 bases). CDR3 length: 12 residues. Germline V lookup: CDR1 MNHEY, CDR2 SVGAGI. V dropped 6 bases and J dropped 2 bases, with 7 bases sitting between them. CDR3 loop: CASRDNQETQYF. DNA for the CDR3: TGTGCCAGCAGGGACAATCAAGAGACCCAGTACTTC.

The genes are TRBV27 and TRBJ2-5; D possibly corresponds to TRBD2 (6 bases). V shed 6 bases and J shed 1 base, with 18 bases lying between them. CDR1 and CDR2 (germline): MNHEY, SMNVEV (reference sequence). The CDR3 loop spans 16 amino acids. CDR3 sequence reads: CASSAGRVTIQETQYF. The CDR3 DNA sequence: TGTGCCAGCAGCGCGGGACGGGTTACTATCCAAGAGACCCAGTACTTC.

J is TRBJ2-7 and V is TRBV19; 10 bases fit TRBD2. The CDR3 contains 14 residues. CDR1 and CDR2 (germline): LNHDA, SQIVND (reference sequence). With V trimmed by 9 bases and J by 3 bases, 8 bases remained unmatched. The CDR3 region has the DNA TGTGCCAGGGGGAGGGCTAGCGGGGGCTACGAGCAGTACTTC. Its translation is CARGRASGGYEQYF.

The V gene is TRBV19, the J gene TRBJ2-2, with TRBD1 matching over 9 bases. The V and J ends lost 6 bases and 5 bases, in that order; junction bases with no gene match: 7. Germline V gene data show CDR1 as LNHDA and CDR2 as SQIVND (reference sequence). The length of the CDR3 is 15 residues. As DNA, the CDR3 is TGTGCCAGTAGCTACGGGACAGGGAGTACCGGGGAGCTGTTTTTT. Protein sequence: CASSYGTGSTGELFF. Together with reference TRBV19 and TRBJ2-2, the CDR3 gives the full variable domain: DGGITQSPKYLFRKEGQNVTLSCEQNLNHDAMYWYRQDPGQGLRLIYYSQIVNDFQKGDIAEGYSVSREKKESFPLTVTSAQKNPTAFYLCASSYGTGSTGELFFGEGSRLTVL.

This chain joins TRBV7-9 and TRBJ2-1; 10 nucleotides align to TRBD2. J was trimmed by 8 bases and V by 3 bases; bases with no gene match: 7. The V gene's germline CDR1 is SEHNR and CDR2 FQNEAQ (reference sequence). The CDR3 spans 15 residues. CDR3 region: CASSFSGGWYDEQFF. In DNA, the CDR3 is TGTGCCAGCAGCTTTAGCGGGGGGTGGTACGATGAGCAGTTCTTC.

The V call is TRBV7-8, the J call TRBJ1-1; 7 bases fit TRBD1. V lost 5 bases, J lost 1 base, and 4 bases stayed unmatched. The V gene's germline CDR1 is SGHVS and CDR2 FQNEAQ. The CDR3 is made up of 14 amino acids. The CDR3, as DNA: TGTGCCAGCAGCCAACGGACAGGGAACACTGAAGCTTTCTTT. This encodes CASSQRTGNTEAFF.

This clone was detected a few times. This chain uses TRBV10-3 with TRBJ1-3; D is perhaps TRBD1 (6 bases). Germline V CDR1 and CDR2: ENHRY, SYGVKD. This CDR3 is built from 14 residues. The V and J ends lost 7 bases and 0 bases respectively, with 10 bases between them. As DNA, the CDR3 is TGTGCCATCAAGACAGGCGGCTCTGGAAACACCATATATTTT. It specifies CAIKTGGSGNTIYF.

This clone was found a few times. Other DNA sequences from this sample encode an identical CDR3 as well. The chain carries TRBV11-2 and TRBJ2-3; 7 bases match TRBD1. CDR3 length equals 14 residues. V trimming: 1 base; J trimming: 3 bases; junction bases outside the gene matches: 1. CDR1 is SGHAT and CDR2 is FQNNGV in the germline V gene. The CDR3 DNA is TGTGCCAGCAGCTTAGGACAGGGTACAGATACGCAGTATTTT. This codes for CASSLGQGTDTQYF.